One sample yielded the 4 T cell receptor beta chains listed below, sequenced in a study of preoperative IRX-2 immunotherapy in early breast cancer. Treatment: preoperative locoregional IRX-2 cytokine immunotherapy. Here immunoSEQ multiplex PCR was the method, and the copy in TCRdb shows in-frame clones only, minus some. The sample has 24,000 or so clones; approximately 84% are singletons. Material: lymph node tissue, obtained before IRX-2 immunotherapy. The receptor source for this set is a human donor with breast cancer.

The V gene is TRBV7-6, the J gene TRBJ2-1; either TRBD1 or TRBD2 may fit D (7 bases each). Per germline, CDR1 SGHVS and CDR2 FNYEAQ. Trimming removed 1 base from V and 10 bases from J, with 17 bases in between. The CDR3 contains 15 residues. CDR3: CASSLEGRGLDEQFF. In nucleotides, the CDR3 is TGTGCCAGCAGCTTAGAGGGGAGGGGGCTGGACGAGCAGTTCTTC.

The gene calls are TRBV19 and TRBJ1-2; TRBD1 aligns across 7 bases. This CDR3 is 14 amino acids long. Germline assignment: CDR1 LNHDA and CDR2 SQIVND (reference sequence). The trim removed 6 bases at V and 5 bases at J, leaving 9 bases unmatched. Here the CDR3 reads CASRERQGLYGYTF. The CDR3 DNA reads TGTGCCAGTAGAGAAAGACAGGGATTATATGGCTACACCTTC.

The J gene is TRBJ2-5, the V gene TRBV18, with D possibly matching TRBD1 (5 bases). The CDR3 consists of 13 residues. The V gene lost 4 bases and the J gene lost 4 bases, with 10 bases spanning the gap. From germline, CDR1 is KGHSH and CDR2 LQKENI. CDR3 residues: CASSLQGRETQYF. Here the CDR3 DNA reads TGTGCCAGCTCACTGCAGGGAAGAGAGACCCAGTACTTC.

This clone appeared a single time. The chain carries TRBV4-1 and TRBJ1-2; D is unresolved. Germline V gives CDR1 MGHRA, CDR2 YSYEKL. V dropped 0 bases and J dropped 8 bases, with 16 bases sitting between them. The CDR3 spans 15 residues. CDR3 amino acids: CASSQEETRKEGYTF. The CDR3 region has the DNA TGCGCCAGCAGCCAAGAGGAAACCCGCAAGGAAGGCTACACCTTC.